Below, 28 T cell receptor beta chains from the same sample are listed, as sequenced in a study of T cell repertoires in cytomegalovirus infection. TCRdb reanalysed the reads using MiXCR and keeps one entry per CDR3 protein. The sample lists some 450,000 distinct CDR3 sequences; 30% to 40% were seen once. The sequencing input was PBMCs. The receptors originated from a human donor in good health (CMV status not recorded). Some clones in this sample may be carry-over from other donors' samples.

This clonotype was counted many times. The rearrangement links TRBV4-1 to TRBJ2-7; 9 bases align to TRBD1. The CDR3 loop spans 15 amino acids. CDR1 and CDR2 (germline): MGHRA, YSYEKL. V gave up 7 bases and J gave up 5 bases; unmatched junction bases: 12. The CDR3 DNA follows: TGCGCCAGCACCCGAGGGGACAGGGAAGGCGACGAGCAGTACTTC. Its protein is CASTRGDREGDEQYF.

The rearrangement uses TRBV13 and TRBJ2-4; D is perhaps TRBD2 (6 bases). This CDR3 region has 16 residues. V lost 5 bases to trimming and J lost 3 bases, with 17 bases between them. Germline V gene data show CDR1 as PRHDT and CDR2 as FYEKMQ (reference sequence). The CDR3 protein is CASSPEWGENKNIQYF. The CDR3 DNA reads TGTGCCAGCAGCCCCGAGTGGGGGGAGAACAAAAACATTCAGTACTTC.

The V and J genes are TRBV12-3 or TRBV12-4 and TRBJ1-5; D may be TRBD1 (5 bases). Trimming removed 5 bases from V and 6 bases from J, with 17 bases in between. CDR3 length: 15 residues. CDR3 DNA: TGTGCCAGCAGTCGGCGGGGGGGGACTGGTCAGCCCCAGCATTTT. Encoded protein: CASSRRGGTGQPQHF.

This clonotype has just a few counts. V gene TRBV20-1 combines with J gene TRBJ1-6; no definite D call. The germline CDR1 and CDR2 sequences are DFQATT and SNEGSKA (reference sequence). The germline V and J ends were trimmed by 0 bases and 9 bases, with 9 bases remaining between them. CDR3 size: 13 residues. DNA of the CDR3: TGCAGTGCTAGAGATGAACAGTTTTCACCCCTCCACTTT. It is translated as CSARDEQFSPLHF.

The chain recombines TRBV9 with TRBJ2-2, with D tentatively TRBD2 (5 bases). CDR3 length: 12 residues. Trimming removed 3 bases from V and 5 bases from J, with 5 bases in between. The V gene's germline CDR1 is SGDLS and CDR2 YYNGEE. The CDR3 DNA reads TGTGCCAGCAGCGGAGGGACCGGGGAGCTGTTTTTT. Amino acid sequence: CASSGGTGELFF.

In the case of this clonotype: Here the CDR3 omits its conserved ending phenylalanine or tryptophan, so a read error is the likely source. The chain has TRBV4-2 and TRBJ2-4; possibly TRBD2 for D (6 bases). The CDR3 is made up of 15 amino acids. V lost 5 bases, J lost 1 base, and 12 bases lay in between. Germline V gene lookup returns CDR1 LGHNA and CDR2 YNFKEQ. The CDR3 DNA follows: TGTGCCAGCAGCTTCTCGGCGGGGGCCAAAAACATTCAGTACATC. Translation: CASSFSAGAKNIQYI.

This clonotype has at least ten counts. The CDR3: CASSLEGGVTYEQYF. CDR3 nucleotide sequence: TGTGCCAGCAGCTTAGAGGGGGGAGTTACCTACGAGCAGTACTTC. The chain links TRBV7-6 to TRBJ2-7; D may be TRBD1 or TRBD2 (6 bases each). Trimming shortened V by 1 base and J by 2 bases, and 12 bases separated the two germline ends. CDR3 length: 15 amino acids. Germline loops: CDR1 SGHVS, CDR2 FNYEAQ.

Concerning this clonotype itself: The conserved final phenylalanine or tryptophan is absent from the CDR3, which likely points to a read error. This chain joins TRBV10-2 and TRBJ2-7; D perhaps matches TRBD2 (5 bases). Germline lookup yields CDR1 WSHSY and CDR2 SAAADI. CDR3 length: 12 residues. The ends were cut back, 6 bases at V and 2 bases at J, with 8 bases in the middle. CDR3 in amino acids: CASSGLAYEQYL. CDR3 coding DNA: TGCGCCAGCAGCGGACTGGCCTACGAGCAGTACTTA.

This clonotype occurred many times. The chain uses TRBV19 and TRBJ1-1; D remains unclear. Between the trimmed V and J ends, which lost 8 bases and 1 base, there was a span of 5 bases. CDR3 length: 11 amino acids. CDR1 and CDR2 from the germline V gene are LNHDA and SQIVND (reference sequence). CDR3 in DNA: TGTGCCAGTCGGCAGAACACTGAAGCTTTCTTT. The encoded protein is CASRQNTEAFF.

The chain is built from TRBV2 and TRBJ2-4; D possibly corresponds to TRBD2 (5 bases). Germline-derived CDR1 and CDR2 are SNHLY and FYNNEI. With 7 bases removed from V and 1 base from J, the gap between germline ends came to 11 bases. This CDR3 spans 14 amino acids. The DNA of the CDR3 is TGTGCCAGCACTGAGGGTGGGGCCAAAAACATTCAGTACTTC. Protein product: CASTEGGAKNIQYF.

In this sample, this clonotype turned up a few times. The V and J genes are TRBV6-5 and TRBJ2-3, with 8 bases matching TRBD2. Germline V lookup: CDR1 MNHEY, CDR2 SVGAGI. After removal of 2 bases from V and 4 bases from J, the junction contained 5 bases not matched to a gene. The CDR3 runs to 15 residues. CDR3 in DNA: TGTGCCAGCAGTTACGGCCGGGGGGGCGCAGATACGCAGTATTTT. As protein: CASSYGRGGADTQYF.

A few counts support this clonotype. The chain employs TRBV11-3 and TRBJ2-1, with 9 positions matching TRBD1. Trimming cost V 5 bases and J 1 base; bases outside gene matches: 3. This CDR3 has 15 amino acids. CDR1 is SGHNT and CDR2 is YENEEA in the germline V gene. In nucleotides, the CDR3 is TGTGCCAGCAGCACAGACAGGGGGTCCTACAATGAGCAGTTCTTC. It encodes CASSTDRGSYNEQFF.

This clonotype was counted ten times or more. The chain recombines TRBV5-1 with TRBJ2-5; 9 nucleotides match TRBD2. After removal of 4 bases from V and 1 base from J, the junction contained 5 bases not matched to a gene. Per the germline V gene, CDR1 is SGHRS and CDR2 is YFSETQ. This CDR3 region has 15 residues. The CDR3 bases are TGCGCCAGCAGCCCAGCGGGGGGCCTCCAAGAGACCCAGTACTTC. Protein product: CASSPAGGLQETQYF.

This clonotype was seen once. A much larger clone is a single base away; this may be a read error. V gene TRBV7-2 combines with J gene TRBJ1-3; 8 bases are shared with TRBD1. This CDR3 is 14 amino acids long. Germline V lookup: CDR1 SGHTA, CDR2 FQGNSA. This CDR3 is CASSPDRAGNTLYF. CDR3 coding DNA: TGTGCCAGCAGCCCGGACAGGGCCGGAAACACCTTATATTTT.

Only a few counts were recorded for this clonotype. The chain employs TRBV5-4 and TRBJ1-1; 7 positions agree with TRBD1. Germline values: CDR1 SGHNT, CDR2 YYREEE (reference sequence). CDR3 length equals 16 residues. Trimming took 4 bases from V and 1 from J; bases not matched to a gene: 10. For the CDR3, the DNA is TGTGCCAGCAGCCCGTACAGGGGCGAACCGAACACTGAAGCTTTCTTT. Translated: CASSPYRGEPNTEAFF.

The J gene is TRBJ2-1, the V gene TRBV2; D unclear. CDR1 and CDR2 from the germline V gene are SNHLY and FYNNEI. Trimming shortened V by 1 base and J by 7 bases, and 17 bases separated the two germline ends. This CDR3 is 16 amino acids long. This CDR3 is CASSEVVRGSPNEQFF. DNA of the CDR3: TGTGCCAGCAGTGAAGTCGTTCGAGGTTCTCCTAATGAGCAGTTCTTC.

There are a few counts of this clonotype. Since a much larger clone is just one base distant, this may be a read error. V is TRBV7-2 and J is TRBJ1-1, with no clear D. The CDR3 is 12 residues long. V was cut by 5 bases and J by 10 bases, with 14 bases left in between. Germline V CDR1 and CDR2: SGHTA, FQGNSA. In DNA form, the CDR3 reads TGTGCCAGCAGCGCCCCCCCCGGTTCAGCTTTCTTT. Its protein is CASSAPPGSAFF. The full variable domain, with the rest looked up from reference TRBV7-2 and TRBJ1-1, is GAGVSQSPSNKVTEKGKDVELRCDPISGHTALYWYRQSLGQGLEFLIYFQGNSAPDKSGLPSDRFSAERTGGSVSTLTIQRTQQEDSAVYLCASSAPPGSAFFGQGTRLTVV.

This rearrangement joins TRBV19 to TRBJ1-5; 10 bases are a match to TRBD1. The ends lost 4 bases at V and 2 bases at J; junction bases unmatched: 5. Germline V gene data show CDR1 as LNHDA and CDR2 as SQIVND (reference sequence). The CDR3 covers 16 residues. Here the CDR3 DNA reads TGTGCCAGTAGTAGAAAGACAGGGGGCGGCAATCAGCCCCAGCATTTT. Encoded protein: CASSRKTGGGNQPQHF.

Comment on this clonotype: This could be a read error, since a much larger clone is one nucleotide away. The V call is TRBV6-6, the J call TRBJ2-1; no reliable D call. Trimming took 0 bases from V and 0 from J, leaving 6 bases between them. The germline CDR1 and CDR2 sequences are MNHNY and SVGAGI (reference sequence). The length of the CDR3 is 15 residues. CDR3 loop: CASSYSANSYNEQFF. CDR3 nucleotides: TGTGCCAGCAGTTACTCGGCGAACTCCTACAATGAGCAGTTCTTC.

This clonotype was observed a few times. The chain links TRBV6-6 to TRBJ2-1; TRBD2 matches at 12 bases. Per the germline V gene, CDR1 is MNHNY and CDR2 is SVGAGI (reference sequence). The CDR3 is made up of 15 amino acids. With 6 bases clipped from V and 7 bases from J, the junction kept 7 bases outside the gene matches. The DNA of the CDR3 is TGTGCCAGCAGCCCTAGCGGGGGGGCCAAGAATGAGCAGTTCTTC. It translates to CASSPSGGAKNEQFF.

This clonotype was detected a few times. Written as DNA, the CDR3 is TGTGCCAGCAGCTTGAACAGGGGGCAGAATGAGCAGTTCTTC. Its translation is CASSLNRGQNEQFF. J is TRBJ2-1 and V is TRBV11-2, with 9 bases identical to TRBD1. This CDR3 has 14 amino acids. Looked up from germline, CDR1 is SGHAT and CDR2 is FQNNGV. The ends lost 3 bases at V and 7 bases at J; junction bases unmatched: 4.

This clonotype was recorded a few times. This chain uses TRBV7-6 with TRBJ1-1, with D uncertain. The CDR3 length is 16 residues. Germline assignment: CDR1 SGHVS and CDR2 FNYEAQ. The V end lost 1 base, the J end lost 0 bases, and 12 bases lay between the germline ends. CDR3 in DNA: TGTGCCAGCAGCTTAGTCTCCCTGGGCGTGAACACTGAAGCTTTCTTT. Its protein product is CASSLVSLGVNTEAFF.

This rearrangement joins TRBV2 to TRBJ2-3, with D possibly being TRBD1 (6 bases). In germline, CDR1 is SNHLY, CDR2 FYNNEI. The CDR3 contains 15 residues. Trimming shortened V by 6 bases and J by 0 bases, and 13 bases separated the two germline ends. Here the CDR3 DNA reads TGTGCCAGCAGCGACAGGCTGACTAGCACAGATACGCAGTATTTT. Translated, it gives CASSDRLTSTDTQYF.

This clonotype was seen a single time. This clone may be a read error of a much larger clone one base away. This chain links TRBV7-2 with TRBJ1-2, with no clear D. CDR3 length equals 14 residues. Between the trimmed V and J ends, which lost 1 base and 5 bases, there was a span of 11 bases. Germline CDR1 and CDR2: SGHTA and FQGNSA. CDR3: CASSLVLEDYGYTF. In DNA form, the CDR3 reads TGTGCCAGCAGCTTAGTTTTGGAGGATTATGGCTACACCTTC.

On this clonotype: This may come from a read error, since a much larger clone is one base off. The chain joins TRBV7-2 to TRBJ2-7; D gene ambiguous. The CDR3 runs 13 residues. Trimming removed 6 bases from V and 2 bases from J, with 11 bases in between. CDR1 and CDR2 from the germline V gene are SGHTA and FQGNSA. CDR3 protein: CASSPTSTYEQYF. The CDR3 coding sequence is TGTGCCAGCAGTCCGACCTCCACCTACGAGCAGTACTTC.

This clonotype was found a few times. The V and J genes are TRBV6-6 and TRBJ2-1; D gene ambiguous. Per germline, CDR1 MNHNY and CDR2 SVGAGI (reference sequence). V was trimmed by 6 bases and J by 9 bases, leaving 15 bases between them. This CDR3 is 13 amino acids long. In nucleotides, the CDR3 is TGTGCCAGCAGCCTGGACCTTTTGTCTGAGCAGTTCTTC. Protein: CASSLDLLSEQFF.

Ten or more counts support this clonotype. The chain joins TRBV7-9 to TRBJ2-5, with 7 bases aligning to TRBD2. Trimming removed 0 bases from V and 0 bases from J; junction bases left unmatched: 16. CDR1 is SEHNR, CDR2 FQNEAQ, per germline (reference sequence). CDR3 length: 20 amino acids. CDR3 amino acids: CASSLAKRVFSGAHQETQYF. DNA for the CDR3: TGTGCCAGCAGCTTAGCGAAGCGAGTTTTCAGCGGGGCGCACCAAGAGACCCAGTACTTC.

Here the CDR3 reads CASTLGLEETQYF. The CDR3 DNA reads TGTGCCAGCACCTTGGGCCTGGAGGAGACCCAGTACTTC. The V call is TRBV6-4, the J call TRBJ2-5; no definite D call. Germline CDR1 and CDR2: MRHNA and SNTAGT. Deletions cut 7 bases from V and 5 bases from J, with 14 bases between. CDR3 length equals 13 residues.